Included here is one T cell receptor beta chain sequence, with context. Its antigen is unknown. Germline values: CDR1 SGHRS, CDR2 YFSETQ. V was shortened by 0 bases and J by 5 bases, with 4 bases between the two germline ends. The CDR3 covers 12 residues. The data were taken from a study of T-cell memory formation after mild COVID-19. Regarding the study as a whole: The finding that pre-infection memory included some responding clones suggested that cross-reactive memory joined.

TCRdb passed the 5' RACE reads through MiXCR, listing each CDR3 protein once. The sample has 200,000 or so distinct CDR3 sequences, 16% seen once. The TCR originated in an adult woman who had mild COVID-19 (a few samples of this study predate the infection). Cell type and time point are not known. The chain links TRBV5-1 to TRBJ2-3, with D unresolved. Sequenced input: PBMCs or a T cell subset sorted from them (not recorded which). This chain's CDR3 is CASSLGLDTQYF. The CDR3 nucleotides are TGCGCCAGCAGCTTGGGGCTAGATACGCAGTATTTT.